These T cell receptor beta chains were read from a single sample in a study of T cell responses to AZD1222 COVID-19 vaccine. Repertoires were generated with immunoSEQ multiplex PCR, while TCRdb's copy carries only in-frame clones and drops some. This table has approximately 190,000 clones, approximately 91% appearing once. The input for sequencing was peripheral blood, taken on day 0 of AZD1222 vaccination. These receptors were obtained from an adult in good health. Both conserved end residues are part of each CDR3. The D gene is left open where the match is weak. Not all rows give a size; the values are once, few, many and, for expanded clones, a class.

d_call clone_size j_call v_call cdr3_aa cdr3_nt
- - TRBJ2-7 TRBV4-2 CASSPLTTQSYEQYF TGTGCCAGCAGCCCTTTGACTACTCAATCCTACGAGCAGTACTTC
- - TRBJ2-7 TRBV5-5 CASSLDLGYSYEQYF TGTGCCAGCAGCTTGGATTTGGGTTACTCCTACGAGCAGTACTTC
TRBD1 - TRBJ2-7 TRBV6-2/TRBV6-3 CASSRGQGMYEQYF TGTGCCAGCAGCCGAGGACAGGGAATGTACGAGCAGTACTTC
- - TRBJ1-1 TRBV2 CASSSGSIRAFF TGTGCCAGCAGTTCAGGGTCGATCAGAGCTTTCTTT
TRBD1 - TRBJ1-2 TRBV27 CASSLSHGTGPGGYTF TGTGCCAGCAGTTTATCGCACGGGACAGGGCCCGGTGGCTACACCTTC
TRBD1 once TRBJ2-7 TRBV7-6 CASSFGGQAHEQYF TGTGCCAGCAGCTTCGGAGGACAGGCCCACGAGCAGTACTTC
- few TRBJ2-2 TRBV9 CASSFRESGTGELFF TGTGCCAGCAGTTTCCGGGAGTCAGGCACCGGGGAGCTGTTTTTT
- - TRBJ2-5 TRBV19 CASSIVPAGRETQYF TGTGCCAGTAGTATCGTCCCGGCAGGGAGGGAGACCCAGTACTTC
- once TRBJ1-5 TRBV3-1/TRBV3-2 CASSTTGYDQHF TGTGCCAGCAGCACTACAGGGTACGACCAGCATTTT
TRBD2 once TRBJ2-6 TRBV11-2 CASSLEGLAGVGIGANVLTF TGTGCCAGCAGCTTAGAGGGACTAGCGGGAGTGGGAATTGGGGCCAACGTCCTGACTTTC
- - TRBJ1-5 TRBV7-2 CASSLDAGGNQPQHF TGTGCCAGCAGCTTAGATGCGGGGGGCAATCAGCCCCAGCATTTT
TRBD1 - TRBJ2-3 TRBV27 CASSLRWDRGSTDTQYF TGTGCCAGCAGTTTAAGGTGGGACAGGGGGAGCACAGATACGCAGTATTTT
- - TRBJ1-5 TRBV24-1 CATSDSGQSGGQPQHF TGTGCCACCAGTGATTCTGGACAGTCCGGGGGCCAGCCCCAGCATTTT
TRBD1 - TRBJ2-5 TRBV18 CASSPPRTGGAETQYF TGTGCCAGCTCACCACCCAGGACAGGGGGCGCAGAGACCCAGTACTTC
- - TRBJ2-2 TRBV5-6 CASSQRAGELFF TGTGCCAGCAGCCAGCGGGCCGGGGAGCTGTTTTTT
- - TRBJ1-3 TRBV2 CASSEAMRAGNTIYF TGTGCCAGCAGTGAAGCGATGAGAGCTGGAAACACCATATATTTT
- - TRBJ1-2 TRBV5-4 CASSLAQTNYGYTF TGTGCCAGCAGCTTGGCTCAGACTAACTATGGCTACACCTTC
- - TRBJ1-1 TRBV10-3 CAIRDHNTEAFF TGTGCCATCAGGGACCATAACACTGAAGCTTTCTTT
TRBD2 - TRBJ2-5 TRBV29-1 CSVGLAGGRGQYF TGCAGCGTTGGGCTAGCGGGGGGACGGGGCCAGTACTTC
- - TRBJ2-3 TRBV5-4 CASSFASSTDTQYF TGTGCCAGCAGCTTCGCATCTAGCACAGATACGCAGTATTTT
- - TRBJ1-1 TRBV9 CASSSHDGENTEAFF TGTGCCAGCAGCTCTCACGACGGAGAGAACACTGAAGCTTTCTTT
TRBD2 - TRBJ2-7 TRBV13 CASSSGLAGTSSYEQYF TGTGCCAGCAGCTCGGGACTAGCGGGGACGAGCTCCTACGAGCAGTACTTC
- - TRBJ2-7 TRBV6-5 CASSLRPDNSYEQYF TGTGCCAGCAGCCTTCGGCCCGACAACTCCTACGAGCAGTACTTC
TRBD2 - TRBJ2-5 TRBV2 CASSEALRGGSQETQYF TGTGCCAGCAGTGAAGCGCTTCGGGGAGGGAGCCAAGAGACCCAGTACTTC
- - TRBJ2-5 TRBV3-1/TRBV3-2 CASSQAVRVGLRGHF TGTGCCAGCAGCCAAGCGGTCAGGGTAGGGCTCAGGGGCCACTTC
- - TRBJ1-1 TRBV28 CASSLLSVAKGTEAFF TGTGCCAGCAGTTTATTGTCGGTAGCGAAGGGCACTGAAGCTTTCTTT
- - TRBJ2-7 TRBV12-5 CASGFIGVYEQYF TGTGCTAGTGGTTTCATAGGAGTCTACGAGCAGTACTTC
- - TRBJ1-2 TRBV27 CASSGWGEQRGYTF TGTGCCAGCAGTGGGTGGGGCGAGCAAAGGGGCTACACCTTC
TRBD1 - TRBJ1-6 TRBV25-1 CASSGGNRGTGSPLHF TGTGCCAGCAGTGGAGGGAACAGGGGGACAGGTTCACCCCTCCACTTT
- - TRBJ1-5 TRBV2 CASSVSGEYQPQHF TGTGCCAGCAGTGTAAGTGGGGAGTATCAGCCCCAGCATTTT
- - TRBJ1-1 TRBV27 CASSLRDTNTEAFF TGTGCCAGCAGTTTGCGGGACACGAACACTGAAGCTTTCTTT
TRBD1 - TRBJ2-7 TRBV7-9 CASSSPKGTGGDQYF TGTGCCAGCAGCTCGCCGAAGGGGACAGGGGGCGATCAGTACTTC
- - TRBJ1-3 TRBV7-2 CASSALLGNTIYF TGTGCCAGCAGCGCCTTACTAGGAAACACCATATATTTT
- - TRBJ2-7 TRBV15 CATSRSGDHEQYF TGTGCCACCAGCAGGTCCGGGGACCACGAGCAGTACTTC
- - TRBJ2-3 TRBV5-1 CASSAFGQRKDTQYF TGCGCCAGCAGCGCCTTCGGACAGAGGAAAGATACGCAGTATTTT
TRBD1 - TRBJ1-3 TRBV3-1/TRBV3-2 CASSPGQGSGNTIYF TGTGCCAGCAGCCCAGGACAGGGTTCCGGAAACACCATATATTTT
TRBD2 - TRBJ2-1 TRBV19 CASSLRGSGSFSSEQFF TGTGCCAGTAGTCTCCGTGGGAGCGGGAGTTTCTCCTCTGAGCAGTTCTTC
TRBD1 - TRBJ1-6 TRBV5-3 CARSLASNPGQGGYNSPLHF TGTGCCAGAAGCTTGGCGTCTAACCCGGGACAGGGAGGATATAATTCACCCCTCCACTTT
- - TRBJ2-6 TRBV2 CATRGGYGANVLTF TGTGCCACCCGGGGTGGGTACGGGGCCAACGTCCTGACTTTC
TRBD2 - TRBJ2-7 TRBV5-1 CAYQAGPKYEQYF TGCGCTTATCAAGCGGGGCCCAAGTACGAGCAGTACTTC
- once TRBJ1-4 TRBV9 CASSLRQAGQEKLFF TGTGCCAGCAGCCTCCGACAGGCGGGGCAAGAAAAACTGTTTTTT
- - TRBJ1-2 TRBV29-1 CSVEDPWTEYSIFIF TGCAGCGTTGAAGACCCCTGGACGGAATACTCGATCTTCATCTTC
- - TRBJ1-6 TRBV7-6 CASSLGRMGSNSPLHF TGTGCCAGCAGCTTAGGAAGGATGGGGTCTAATTCACCCCTCCACTTT
- - TRBJ2-2 TRBV5-1 CASSLGAGELFF TGCGCCAGCAGCTTGGGCGCCGGGGAGCTGTTTTTT
- few TRBJ1-2 TRBV13 CASSPPGQRYGYTF TGTGCCAGCAGCCCTCCCGGGCAGAGATATGGCTACACCTTC
- - TRBJ2-5 TRBV5-1 CASSLDTGYQETQYF TGCGCCAGCAGCTTGGATACAGGTTATCAAGAGACCCAGTACTTC
TRBD1 - TRBJ1-2 TRBV5-4 CASSPPYGQVHNYGYTF TGTGCCAGCAGCCCGCCTTATGGACAGGTCCATAACTATGGCTACACCTTC
- - TRBJ2-2 TRBV10-3 CAIAGKNTGELFF TGTGCCATCGCTGGGAAGAACACCGGGGAGCTGTTTTTT
- - TRBJ1-2 TRBV4-1 CASSQVATGRSYGYTF TGCGCCAGCAGCCAAGTGGCGACTGGTCGGTCCTATGGCTACACCTTC
- - TRBJ2-7 TRBV28 CALGGGNSYEQYF TGTGCCCTAGGGGGGGGCAACTCCTACGAGCAGTACTTC
TRBD1 - TRBJ2-6 TRBV19 CASHPHRGESGANVLTF TGTGCCAGCCACCCCCACAGGGGGGAATCTGGGGCCAACGTCCTGACTTTC
TRBD1 - TRBJ2-1 TRBV9 CASSPRTGINEQFF TGTGCCAGCAGCCCGCGGACAGGGATCAATGAGCAGTTCTTC
TRBD1 - TRBJ1-5 TRBV5-1 CASSLQGASNQPQHF TGCGCCAGCAGCTTACAGGGGGCTAGCAATCAGCCCCAGCATTTT
TRBD1 - TRBJ1-6 TRBV5-4 CASSFARGNNSPLHF TGTGCCAGCAGCTTCGCCAGGGGGAATAATTCACCCCTCCACTTT
TRBD2 - TRBJ2-1 TRBV15 CATSSQTGGHNEQFF TGTGCCACCAGCAGTCAGACGGGAGGTCACAATGAGCAGTTCTTC
TRBD2 - TRBJ2-5 TRBV5-6 CASSFEGSGGAKETQYF TGTGCCAGCAGCTTCGAGGGTAGCGGGGGGGCAAAAGAGACCCAGTACTTC
TRBD1 - TRBJ1-1 TRBV6-2/TRBV6-3 CASSLSGTGLYTEAFF TGTGCCAGCAGTTTATCCGGGACAGGGCTTTACACTGAAGCTTTCTTT
TRBD1 - TRBJ1-1 TRBV7-9 CASSLDRGGSFEAFF TGTGCCAGCAGCTTAGACAGGGGTGGGAGTTTCGAAGCTTTCTTT
- - TRBJ2-7 TRBV11-2 CASSLELASYEQYF TGTGCCAGCAGCTTAGAACTAGCCTCCTACGAGCAGTACTTC
- - TRBJ2-7 TRBV7-2 CASSLVRTDNEQYF TGTGCCAGCAGCTTAGTTCGGACGGACAACGAGCAGTACTTC